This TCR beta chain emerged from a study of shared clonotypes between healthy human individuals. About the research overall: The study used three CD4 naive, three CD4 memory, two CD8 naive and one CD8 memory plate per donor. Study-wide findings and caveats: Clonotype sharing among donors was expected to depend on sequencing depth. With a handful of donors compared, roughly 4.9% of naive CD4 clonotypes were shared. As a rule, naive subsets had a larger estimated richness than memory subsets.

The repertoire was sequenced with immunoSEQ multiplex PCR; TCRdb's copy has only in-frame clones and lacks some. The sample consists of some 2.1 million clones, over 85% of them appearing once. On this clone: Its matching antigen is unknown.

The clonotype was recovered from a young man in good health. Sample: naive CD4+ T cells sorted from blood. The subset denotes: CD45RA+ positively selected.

The CDR3: CASSEWFVGSNEKLFF. Written as DNA, the CDR3 is TGTGCCAGCAGTGAATGGTTCGTAGGGTCTAATGAAAAACTGTTTTTT. This chain joins TRBV25-1 and TRBJ1-4; D remains unclear. Trimming shortened V by 1 base and J by 3 bases, and 12 bases separated the two germline ends. The germline CDR1 and CDR2 sequences are MGHDK and SYGVNS. The CDR3 contains 16 residues.